The following is a T cell receptor beta chain sequence with its context. There are 16 residues in the CDR3. V dropped 1 base and J dropped 3; count of bases not matched to a gene: 5. Germline CDR1 reads SGHTA; CDR2 reads FQGNSA. This entry is derived from a study of blood T cell repertoires in COVID-19. Profiling relied on immunoSEQ multiplex PCR, and the TCRdb table lists in-frame clones only, not all of them. The table lists some 140,000 clones, roughly 80% of them singletons. The receptor comes from a man between 60 and 75 years old with acute or convalescent COVID-19. V gene TRBV7-2 combines with J gene TRBJ2-7; 11 bases fit TRBD2. The sequencing input was peripheral blood. CDR3 DNA: TGTGCCAGCAGCTTAGTAGTGACTAGCGGGAACTACGAGCAGTACTTC. Residues: CASSLVVTSGNYEQYF.